Presented here are 8 T cell receptor beta chains from one specimen sequenced in a study of blood T cells in healthy people across ages. The use of a sample-barcoded 5' primer and a J-beta primer mix characterized a second PCR of roughly 7 to 11 cycles. MiXCR was run by TCRdb on the 5' RACE reads, yielding one entry per CDR3 protein. The table records roughly 800,000 distinct CDR3 sequences, 58% of them present only once. The sample consisted of blood. The receptors come from a man younger than 45 in good health.

The rearrangement uses TRBV7-4 and TRBJ2-1; 9 nucleotides agree with TRBD2. J was trimmed by 7 bases and V by 2 bases; bases with no gene match: 15. The V gene's germline CDR1 is SGHVT and CDR2 SQSDAQ. The CDR3 loop spans 18 amino acids. The CDR3 DNA reads TGTGCCAGCAGCTTAACTTTTCGTTGGCTAGCGGGACTTAATGAGCAGTTCTTC. Translation: CASSLTFRWLAGLNEQFF.

The CDR3 is CASSQDTGGGYNEQFF. Here the CDR3 DNA reads TGCGCCAGCAGCCAAGATACCGGGGGGGGTTACAATGAGCAGTTCTTC. The J gene is TRBJ2-1, the V gene TRBV4-3; TRBD2 matches 8 bases. The germline gives CDR1 LGHNA, CDR2 YSLEER. This CDR3 contains 16 residues. V lost 0 bases and J lost 4; bases outside the gene matches: 5.

The rearrangement links TRBV7-9 to TRBJ1-1; tentative D call: TRBD1 (6 bases). Germline-derived CDR1 and CDR2 are SEHNR and FQNEAQ (reference sequence). The CDR3 length is 13 residues. Trimming took off 4 bases at V and 11 bases at J, with 17 bases between the two ends. CDR3 residues: CASSSKVSGAAFF. The DNA of the CDR3 is TGTGCCAGCAGCTCAAAGGTATCAGGGGCGGCTTTCTTT.

The rearrangement links TRBV12-3 or TRBV12-4 to TRBJ2-4; D may be TRBD1 (10 bases). The last part of the DNA fits TRBJ2-7 better; the J call may be wrong. The CDR3 is 17 residues long. The CDR3 bases are TGTGCCAGCAGTAGACAGGGGGCTAGGCGGGAGGGTTACGAGCAGTACTTC. It translates to CASSRQGARREGYEQYF.

This chain joins TRBV7-9 and TRBJ1-2; tentative D call: TRBD1 (5 bases). CDR1 and CDR2 from the germline V gene are SEHNR and FQNEAQ (reference sequence). V lost 7 bases and J lost 2, with 23 bases in between. This CDR3 is built from 17 residues. CDR3 protein: CASKGWDGGSPNYGYTF. As DNA, the CDR3 is TGTGCCAGCAAGGGGTGGGACGGAGGCAGCCCCAACTATGGCTACACCTTC.

This sequence joins TRBV2 and TRBJ2-3; 7 nucleotides match TRBD1. The CDR3 loop spans 14 amino acids. J gave up 0 bases and V 8 bases, and 5 bases lay outside the gene matches. Germline lookup yields CDR1 SNHLY and CDR2 FYNNEI. CDR3 region: CASGGQLSTDTQYF. CDR3 DNA: TGTGCCAGCGGGGGACAGTTAAGCACAGATACGCAGTATTTT.

This rearrangement joins TRBV3-1 to TRBJ2-5; D possibly corresponds to TRBD2 (6 bases). V shed 1 base and J shed 5 bases, with 17 bases lying between them. The CDR3 extends over 16 amino acids. The germline V gene has CDR1 LGHDT and CDR2 YNNKEL (reference sequence). CDR3: CASSQVSSGLVETQYF. CDR3 DNA: TGTGCCAGCAGCCAAGTATCCAGCGGGTTAGTGGAGACCCAGTACTTC.

The genes are TRBV20-1 and TRBJ2-1; 10 bases align to TRBD2. The junction had 10 bases not matched to a gene; V was cut back by 6 bases and J by 5 bases. From germline, CDR1 is DFQATT and CDR2 SNEGSKA (reference sequence). The length of the CDR3 is 15 residues. The CDR3 spells CSARGPGLANNEQFF. The CDR3 DNA is TGCAGTGCCAGGGGGCCGGGACTAGCGAACAATGAGCAGTTCTTC.